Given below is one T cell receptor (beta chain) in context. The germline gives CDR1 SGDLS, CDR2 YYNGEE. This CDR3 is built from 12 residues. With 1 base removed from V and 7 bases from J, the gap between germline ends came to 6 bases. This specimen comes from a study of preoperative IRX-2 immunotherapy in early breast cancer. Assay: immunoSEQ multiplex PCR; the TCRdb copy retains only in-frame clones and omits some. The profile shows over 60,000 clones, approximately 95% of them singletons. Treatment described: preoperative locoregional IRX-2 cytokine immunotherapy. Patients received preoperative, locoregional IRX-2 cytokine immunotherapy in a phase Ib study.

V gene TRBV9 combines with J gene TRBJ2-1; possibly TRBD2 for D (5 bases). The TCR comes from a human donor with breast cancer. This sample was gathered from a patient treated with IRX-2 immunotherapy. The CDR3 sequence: CASSVPGNEQFF. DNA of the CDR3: TGTGCCAGCAGCGTACCGGGAAATGAGCAGTTCTTC.